This is a list of T cell receptor beta chains from one sample in a study of neurological immune-mediated disorders. TCRdb called the 5' RACE reads again in MiXCR, with one record for every CDR3 protein. This repertoire shows around 64,000 distinct CDR3 sequences, 9.5% to 15% found once; its top ten account for approximately 11%. Sequencing input: PBMCs. The receptors were gathered from a woman in her fifties or sixties with HTLV-1-associated myelopathy (HAM/TSP). The CDR3 runs from the conserved cysteine through the conserved F or W. A D gene is named only where the DNA matches it firmly. Clone sizes are given selectively: once, few, many, or a class where the clone is expanded.

J,D,V,size,CDR3,DNA
TRBJ2-7,TRBD1,TRBV5-1,many,CASSLEGTGRSYEQYF,TGCGCCAGCAGCTTGGAAGGGACAGGGCGTTCCTACGAGCAGTACTTC
TRBJ1-1,.,TRBV29-1,once,CSVGSAEAFF,TGCAGCGTTGGGTCTGCTGAAGCTTTCTTT
TRBJ2-7,.,TRBV13,many,CASSHLGTAYEQYF,TGTGCCAGCAGCCATCTAGGAACGGCCTACGAGCAGTACTTC
TRBJ2-5,.,TRBV7-9,many,CASNDKAQGETQYF,TGTGCCAGCAATGACAAGGCCCAGGGGGAGACCCAGTACTTC
TRBJ1-5,.,TRBV27,few,CASSSHHSNQPQHF,TGTGCCAGCAGTTCCCATCATAGCAATCAGCCCCAGCATTTT
TRBJ2-1,TRBD2,TRBV5-6,many,CASSLASGSKNEQFF,TGTGCCAGCAGCTTGGCCAGCGGGAGTAAGAATGAGCAGTTCTTC
TRBJ2-4,TRBD1,TRBV5-4,many,CASSEGAAKNIQYF,TGTGCCAGCAGCGAGGGGGCGGCCAAAAACATTCAGTACTTC
TRBJ2-3,TRBD2,TRBV6-6,few,CASREGGSGGTDTQYF,TGTGCCAGCAGGGAGGGCGGGAGCGGGGGCACAGATACGCAGTATTTT
TRBJ1-1,TRBD1,TRBV5-1,many,CASSPTAGGTEAFF,TGCGCCAGCAGCCCCACGGCAGGGGGCACTGAAGCTTTCTTT
TRBJ1-2,TRBD1,TRBV5-6,many,CASSSRTPTGQWRYTF,TGTGCCAGCAGTTCACGTACCCCTACGGGACAGTGGCGCTACACCTTC
TRBJ2-1,.,TRBV7-2,.,CASSLGGARAYEQFF,TGTGCCAGCAGCTTGGGCGGAGCGAGGGCTTACGAGCAGTTCTTC
TRBJ2-2,.,TRBV30,many,CAWSVGGVGTGELFF,TGTGCCTGGAGTGTCGGCGGAGTGGGCACCGGGGAGCTGTTTTTT
TRBJ1-1,TRBD1,TRBV6-1,.,CASSEPGQRALEAFF,TGTGCCAGCAGTGAGCCGGGACAGAGGGCTCTTGAAGCTTTCTTT
TRBJ2-7,.,TRBV11-2,many,CASSLAGHEQYF,TGTGCCAGCAGCTTAGCCGGGCACGAGCAGTACTTC
TRBJ1-1,.,TRBV7-2,many,CASSPRGRGGTEAFF,TGTGCCAGCAGCCCCCGGGGGCGGGGCGGCACTGAAGCTTTCTTT
TRBJ2-1,.,TRBV4-1,many,CASSQEVQFTEQFF,TGCGCCAGCAGCCAAGAGGTACAGTTCACTGAGCAGTTCTTC
TRBJ2-5,.,TRBV5-1,many,CASSLKGQGETQYF,TGCGCCAGCAGCTTGAAGGGGCAGGGAGAGACCCAGTACTTC
TRBJ2-3,.,TRBV20-1,many,CGGGAGTDTQYF,TGCGGCGGAGGAGCCGGGACAGATACGCAGTATTTT
TRBJ1-1,.,TRBV2,many,CASSLSGFTEAFF,TGTGCCAGCAGTCTTAGCGGATTCACTGAAGCTTTCTTT
TRBJ2-3,.,TRBV5-1,many,CASSSPMVDTQYF,TGCGCCAGCAGCTCCCCAATGGTGGATACGCAGTATTTT
TRBJ2-1,.,TRBV27,many,CASSLSRHSGGDEQFF,TGTGCCAGCAGTTTAAGTAGGCACTCGGGTGGGGATGAGCAGTTCTTC
TRBJ1-1,TRBD1,TRBV27,many,CASRRTGANTEAFF,TGTGCCAGCAGGCGGACAGGGGCGAACACTGAAGCTTTCTTT
TRBJ2-7,.,TRBV7-2,many,CASSFLPLGEQYF,TGTGCCAGCAGCTTCCTGCCCCTTGGGGAGCAGTACTTC
TRBJ1-2,.,TRBV5-5,many,CASSGGTANGYTF,TGTGCCAGCAGCGGCGGGACGGCTAACGGCTACACCTTC
TRBJ2-2,.,TRBV5-5,many,CASSKQTDNTGELFF,TGTGCCAGCAGCAAACAGACGGATAACACCGGGGAGCTGTTTTTT
TRBJ2-3,TRBD2,TRBV10-3,many,CAITASGSVDTQYF,TGTGCCATCACGGCTAGCGGGAGTGTAGATACGCAGTATTTT
TRBJ1-1,.,TRBV27,many,CASSSGTEAFF,TGTGCCAGCAGTTCAGGTACTGAAGCTTTCTTT
TRBJ2-7,.,TRBV5-1,many,CASSTGVGNPRDEQYF,TGCGCCAGCAGTACGGGGGTCGGGAACCCACGTGACGAGCAGTACTTC
TRBJ2-2,.,TRBV5-1,.,CASSREQANTGELFF,TGCGCCAGCAGTCGCGAGCAAGCGAACACCGGGGAGCTGTTTTTT
TRBJ2-1,.,TRBV9,many,CASSVSTGNEQFF,TGTGCCAGCAGCGTATCGACGGGCAATGAGCAGTTCTTC
TRBJ2-3,.,TRBV3-1,.,CASSQDGAAGDTQYF,TGTGCCAGCAGCCAAGATGGGGCCGCGGGAGATACGCAGTATTTT
TRBJ2-7,TRBD1,TRBV18,many,CASSPTPQGDCTF,TGTGCCAGCTCACCAACTCCACAGGGGGATTGCACCTTC
TRBJ1-1,.,TRBV6-6,.,CASTPMNTEAFF,TGTGCCAGCACCCCCATGAACACTGAAGCTTTCTTT
TRBJ1-1,.,TRBV20-1,many,CSARVLTEAFF,TGCAGTGCTAGAGTTCTCACTGAAGCTTTCTTT
TRBJ2-6,.,TRBV5-1,many,CASSLGQASGANVLTF,TGCGCCAGCAGCTTGGGACAGGCCTCTGGGGCCAACGTCCTGACTTTC
TRBJ2-3,.,TRBV29-1,many,CSVVGDTQYF,TGCAGCGTTGTGGGGGATACGCAGTATTTT
TRBJ2-2,.,TRBV5-1,many,CASSLERTGQLFF,TGCGCCAGCAGCTTGGAGCGTACGGGGCAGCTGTTTTTT
TRBJ2-1,.,TRBV29-1,many,CSVEAPNKQFF,TGCAGCGTTGAAGCGCCAAACAAGCAGTTCTTC
TRBJ2-1,TRBD2,TRBV5-1,many,CASSLRTSGINEQFF,TGCGCCAGCAGCTTGAGGACTAGCGGGATCAATGAGCAGTTCTTC